Reported below is one T cell receptor (beta chain). This clonotype was observed a handful of times. This clone's antigen is unknown. Per-nucleotide qualities are absent, and no much larger clonotype sits a single base away. The instrument given in TCRdb is Illumina HiSeq 1500. The public reads were reprocessed in TCRdb via fastp at Q25 and MiXCR, keeping in-frame beta chains. Under each unique CDR3 protein, matching rows form one entry showing the most common genes and DNA. Here the sample has about 180,000 distinct CDR3 sequences; approximately 14% occur a single time. 27% of the sample comes from the top ten. Per the germline V gene, LGHNA is the CDR1 and YNFKEQ is the CDR2. V loses 5 bases, J loses 4 bases, and the germline ends lie 5 bases apart. The CDR3 spans 11 residues, from the cysteine through the phenylalanine. Only the CDR3 region is kept as DNA, spanning 33 bases read in frame from base 1.

This record belongs to a study of T cell repertoires in cytomegalovirus infection (dated by TCRdb to between 2018 and 2021). The study in broad terms: The HLA type of each donor mattered for the analysis, because public TCR beta signatures pointed to carriage of CMV infection along with the matching HLA type. Summary of the overall study and its limitations: Carriers of CMV infection plus the relevant HLA type were discriminated by the cumulative frequency of public TCR beta family members in the study cohort and in an independent roughly 340-donor cohort. The ex vivo response was dominated by HLA-C-restricted CMV-specific TCR beta clonotypes, which also provided the single most frequent clonotype in two of eight donors.

The receptor comes from a human donor in good health (CMV status not recorded). Some clones in this sample may be carry-over from other donors' samples. Sequenced sample: PBMCs. This chain joins TRBV4-2 to TRBJ1-2, with no confidently assigned D gene. Read as DNA, the sequence is TGTGCCAGCAGCGTCAGCTATGGCTACACCTTC. Translated, it gives CASSVSYGYTF.